The 15 T cell receptor beta chains below were found in one sample sequenced in a study of blood T cells in healthy people across ages. Primed by a sample-barcoded 5' primer and a J-beta primer mix, a second PCR proceeded for about 6 to 11 cycles. TCRdb re-derived calls from the 5' RACE reads in MiXCR, one entry per CDR3 protein. The sample contains roughly 1,700,000 distinct CDR3 sequences, over 25% of which appear only once. The sequenced material came from blood. These receptors came from a woman between 25 and 40 years old in good health.

Worth noting for this clonotype: Sequence at one end of the junction differs from germline and may be a read error. J is TRBJ2-4 and V is TRBV12-3 or TRBV12-4; D is perhaps TRBD1 (5 bases). The length of the CDR3 is 11 residues. The CDR3 here is CASSPDTIQYF. The CDR3 DNA sequence: TGTGCTAGCAGCCCGGACACAATTCAGTACTTC.

The rearrangement links TRBV2 to TRBJ2-1, with no clear D. The germline V gene encodes CDR1 SNHLY and CDR2 FYNNEI. V lost 6 bases, J lost 9 bases, and 9 bases lay in between. CDR3 length: 11 amino acids. In DNA, the CDR3 is TGTGCCAGCAGCGTCGGGCGTGAGCAGTTCTTC. It specifies CASSVGREQFF.

The chain uses TRBV6-5 and TRBJ1-2, with TRBD1 identical over 8 bases. Germline CDR1 MNHEY, CDR2 SVGAGI. This CDR3 has 13 residues. V lost 6 bases to trimming and J lost 7 bases; unmatched junction nucleotides: 7. The CDR3 loop is CASSLDRVCGYTF. DNA of the CDR3: TGTGCCAGCAGCTTGGACAGGGTCTGTGGCTACACCTTC.

This clonotype came up a few times. This chain joins TRBV3-1 and TRBJ1-1; a weak D match, TRBD1 (6 bases). The ends were cut back, 4 bases at V and 1 base at J, with 13 bases in the middle. This CDR3 comprises 15 residues. CDR1 is LGHDT, CDR2 YNNKEL, per germline (reference sequence). The CDR3 nucleotides read TGTGCCAGCAGCCGAGGACAGTCGGGGAACACTGAAGCTTTCTTT. Protein product: CASSRGQSGNTEAFF.

The table lists this clonotype with a few counts. V is TRBV29-1 and J is TRBJ2-1, with D maybe TRBD1 (6 bases). Germline V gives CDR1 SQVTM, CDR2 ANQGSEA. CDR3 length: 15 residues. Trimming took off 3 bases at V and 6 bases at J, with 18 bases between the two ends. In DNA, the CDR3 is TGCAGCGTTGACATGGGCAGGGGTATTGGCAATGAGCAGTTCTTC. Protein sequence: CSVDMGRGIGNEQFF.

The chain joins TRBV21-1 to TRBJ1-4; TRBD1, the D gene given by the table, was not confirmed from the DNA. TRBV21-1 is a documented pseudogene. CDR3 size: 15 residues. CDR3 bases: TGTGCCAGCACCCTTGAACCGAGGGGTAGAGAAAAACTGTTTTTT. As protein: CASTLEPRGREKLFF.

The V and J genes are TRBV12-5 and TRBJ2-3; unclear D gene. This CDR3 spans 15 amino acids. Germline V CDR1 and CDR2: LGHNT, FRNRAP. V shed 3 bases and J shed 5 bases, with 15 bases lying between them. In nucleotides, the CDR3 is TGTGCTAGTGGTTTCGCCCGCTTCCCCCAAGATACGCAGTATTTT. This codes for CASGFARFPQDTQYF.

The V gene is TRBV5-1, the J gene TRBJ2-5, with TRBD2 matching over 10 bases. This CDR3 spans 16 amino acids. V shed 5 bases, J shed 7 bases, and the junction held 14 bases outside the gene matches. Germline CDR1 and CDR2: SGHRS and YFSETQ. The DNA for the CDR3 is TGCGCCAGCAGTGCTACGGGACTAGCGATACCCAGGACCCAGTACTTC. Translation gives CASSATGLAIPRTQYF.

The chain joins TRBV5-1 to TRBJ2-2; D ambiguous. The CDR3 length is 14 residues. Between the trimmed V and J ends, which lost 3 bases and 0 bases, there was a span of 6 bases. Germline CDR1 and CDR2: SGHRS and YFSETQ. The CDR3 bases are TGCGCCAGCAGCTCCAACCCGAACACCGGGGAGCTGTTTTTT. This gives the protein CASSSNPNTGELFF.

This chain uses TRBV5-8 with TRBJ2-5; 12 positions agree with TRBD2. This CDR3 is 14 amino acids long. The junction had 4 bases not matched to a gene; V was cut back by 4 bases and J by 6 bases. Germline V gives CDR1 SGHTS, CDR2 YDEGEE. Here the CDR3 reads CASSTGLAGKTQYF. In DNA form, the CDR3 reads TGTGCCAGCAGCACCGGACTAGCGGGAAAGACCCAGTACTTC.

V usage is TRBV6-5 and J usage is TRBJ1-1; 9 nucleotides align to TRBD1. Germline V gene data show CDR1 as MNHEY and CDR2 as SVGAGI. V lost 4 bases to trimming and J lost 1 base; unmatched junction nucleotides: 4. There are 15 residues in the CDR3. CDR3 nucleotide sequence: TGTGCCAGCAGTTTTGACAGGGGGTGGAACACTGAAGCTTTCTTT. It yields the protein CASSFDRGWNTEAFF.

This clonotype was observed a few times. The J gene is TRBJ2-7, the V gene TRBV12-3 or TRBV12-4; D is unresolved. The CDR3 consists of 15 residues. V lost 6 bases and J 5 bases, leaving 20 bases between the germline ends. DNA of the CDR3: TGTGCCAGCAGCCCACGCGCGGTGCTCCCGAACGAGCAGTACTTC. It translates to CASSPRAVLPNEQYF.

This clonotype appeared a few times. The chain links TRBV5-5 to TRBJ2-1; TRBD2 might be the D (6 bases). CDR1 is SGHKS, CDR2 YYEKEE, per germline (reference sequence). The CDR3 consists of 15 residues. V was clipped by 4 bases and J by 0 bases, with 11 bases between them. CDR3 in DNA: TGTGCCAGCAGCACGGACGGGAGCTCCTACAATGAGCAGTTCTTC. Its translation is CASSTDGSSYNEQFF.

This clonotype was detected a few times. The chain couples TRBV5-1 to TRBJ1-1; unclear D gene. The CDR3 spans 16 residues. V was clipped by 3 bases and J by 6 bases, with 21 bases between them. CDR1 SGHRS and CDR2 YFSETQ come from the germline V gene. The CDR3 bases are TGCGCCAGCAGCTCGTCGGCAGAGCCCAGGAGATCTGAAGCTTTCTTT. As protein: CASSSSAEPRRSEAFF.

V gene TRBV6-2 or TRBV6-3 combines with J gene TRBJ2-7; possibly TRBD1 for D (5 bases). Germline CDR1 reads MNHEY; CDR2 reads SVGEGT. The CDR3 extends over 16 amino acids. The V end lost 1 base, the J end lost 3 bases, and 16 bases lay between the germline ends. DNA for the CDR3: TGTGCCAGCAGTTACTACGCTGGGGCAGGGAACTACGAGCAGTACTTC. It translates to CASSYYAGAGNYEQYF.